What follows is one TCR beta chain and its context. Its antigen remains undetermined. No base quality information exists; no much larger clone differs at one position. This specimen comes from a study of vaccination effects on CD4 cells after COVID-19 (dated by TCRdb to between 2022 and 2023). General notes on the study: To identify antigen-specific CD4+ T cell clonotypes by their expansion, the ViraFEST assay first stimulated PBMC with viral peptide pools and then applied TCR sequencing. The study compared SARS-CoV-2 spike-specific CD4+ TCR repertoires before and after mRNA vaccination in COVID-19 convalescent patients and infection-naive vaccine recipients. Cultures from other donors in the study were sequenced using the Oncomine TCR Beta short-read assay on an Illumina iSeq 100. Altogether, roughly 10 COVID-19 convalescent patients and a few SARS-CoV-2-naive healthy vaccine recipients made up the full study. Pre-vaccine samples from a couple of convalescent patients were drawn 16 days and one week before the first dose, 142 and 148 days after COVID-19 diagnosis. Each participant received two doses of an mRNA SARS-CoV-2 vaccine, either BNT162b2 or mRNA-1273. About 2.1 million PBMC per well were cultured in IMDM with about 5% human AB serum, 9 to 10 IU/ml IL-2 and gentamicin, plus 10 ug/ml peptides.

From cysteine to phenylalanine, the CDR3 is 18 amino acids long. Just CDR3 DNA is preserved here, 54 bases in frame from base 1. From a lookup of the germline V gene, CDR1 and CDR2 are MNHEY and SVGEGT. The V and J ends are trimmed by 0 bases and 2 bases, leaving 19 bases between them. After less than 13 days of culture, CD4+ T cells were isolated with the EasySep CD4+ T cell isolation kit. PCR-confirmed SARS-CoV-2 infection had occurred in convalescent patients between March and December 2020, before the Alpha, Beta and Delta variants emerged in the United States. On days 3 and 7, half of the culture medium was replaced with fresh IL-2-containing medium. Unless noted otherwise, every peptide stimulation condition was grown in triplicate wells. PBMC were separated from whole blood using Ficoll-Paque Plus gradient centrifugation and were then either cryopreserved at -140C or used fresh. The QIAamp micro DNA kit was used to extract genomic DNA from the cultured CD4+ T cells.

The library was built by means of the immunoSEQ multiplex PCR assay. TCR beta CDR3 sequencing was performed on DNA from the cultured, isolated CD4+ T cells. As for the original processing: The analysis removed non-productive TCR sequences, trimmed reads to the CDR3 region, and retained only CDR3s that were 7 or more amino acids long. Antigen-specific clonotypes were identified with the MANAFEST web app by comparing expansion in peptide wells against reference cultures. Positive clones required FDR<0.05 expansion versus reference and all other wells, odds ratio above 5, and frequency above 0.1% in two replicate wells. Clonotypes significantly expanded in SARS-CoV-2 spike wells and in at least one common cold coronavirus spike condition were defined as cross-reactive. CDR3 similarity was assessed by Levenshtein distance using the stringdist R package, and unrooted trees were constructed with ape in R 3.6.1. Here the immuneACCESS table is served through TCRdb, limited to in-frame sequences with V and J called. Missing clones are a known gap in these copies; in checked studies unresolved V genes cover under half, and the rest lacks a known reason. The DNA gave D and trimming, while V, J and clone size come from that table. The sample table shows around 50,000 clones, and roughly 76% are seen once. Approximately 10% of the sample comes from the top ten.

Broader findings and caveats from the paper: Clones induced by infection and clones induced by vaccination both contracted markedly at late timepoints after vaccination, which fits with T cell responses waning over time. In convalescent patients, the post-vaccine spike-reactive repertoire was composed mainly of new vaccine-induced clones that were largely distinct from infection-induced clones. The study was limited by a small number of convalescent patients and lacked early post-infection timepoints.

The receptor comes from a human donor who had a prior SARS-CoV-2 infection. The sample consisted of CD4+ T cells from PBMCs cultured without peptide, taken before COVID-19 vaccination. The chain joins TRBV6-2 or TRBV6-3 to TRBJ2-5; matching of 5 bases hints at TRBD2 as the D gene. The nucleotide sequence is TGTGCCAGCAGTTACTCGATCGCCAAGCTAGCCGAACAAGAGACCCAGTACTTC. Its protein is CASSYSIAKLAEQETQYF.